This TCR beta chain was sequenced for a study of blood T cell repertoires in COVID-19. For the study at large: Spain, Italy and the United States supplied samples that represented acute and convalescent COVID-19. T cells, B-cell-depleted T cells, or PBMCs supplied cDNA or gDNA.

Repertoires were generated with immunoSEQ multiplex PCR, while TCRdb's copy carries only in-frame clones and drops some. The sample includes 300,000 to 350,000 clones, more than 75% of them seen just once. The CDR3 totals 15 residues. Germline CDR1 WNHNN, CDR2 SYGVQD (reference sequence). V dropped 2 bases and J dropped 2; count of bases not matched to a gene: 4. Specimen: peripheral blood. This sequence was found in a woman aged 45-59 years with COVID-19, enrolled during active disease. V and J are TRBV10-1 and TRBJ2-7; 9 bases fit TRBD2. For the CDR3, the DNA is TGCGCCAGCAGTGAGCAAATAGCGGGAGCCTACGAGCAGTACTTC. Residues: CASSEQIAGAYEQYF.